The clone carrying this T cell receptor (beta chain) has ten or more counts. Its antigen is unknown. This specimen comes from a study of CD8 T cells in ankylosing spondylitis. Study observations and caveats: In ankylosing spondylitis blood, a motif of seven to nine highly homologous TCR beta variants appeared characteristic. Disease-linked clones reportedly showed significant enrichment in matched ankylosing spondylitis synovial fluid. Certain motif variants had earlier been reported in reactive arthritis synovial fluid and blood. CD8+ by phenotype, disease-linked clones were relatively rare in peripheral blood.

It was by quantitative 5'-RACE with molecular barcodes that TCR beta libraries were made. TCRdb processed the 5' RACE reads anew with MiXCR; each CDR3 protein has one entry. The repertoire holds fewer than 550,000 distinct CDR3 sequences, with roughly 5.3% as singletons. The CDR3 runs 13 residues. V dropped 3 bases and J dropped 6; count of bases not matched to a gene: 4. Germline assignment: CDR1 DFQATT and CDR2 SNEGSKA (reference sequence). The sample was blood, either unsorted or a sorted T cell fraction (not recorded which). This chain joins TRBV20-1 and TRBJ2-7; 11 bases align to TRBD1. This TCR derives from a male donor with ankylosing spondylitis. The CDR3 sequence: CSARVGTGGEQYF. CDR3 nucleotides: TGCAGTGCTAGGGTTGGGACAGGGGGCGAGCAGTACTTC.